Following are 17 T cell receptor beta chains from one sample sequenced in a study of monozygotic twins with inflammatory bowel disease. TCRdb re-called the 5' RACE reads; one entry per CDR3 protein, DNA not given. Across around 370,000 distinct CDR3 sequences, the top ten clones capture 2.5% to 3% of the sample. The sequencing sample was made of blood. These receptors were taken from a human donor with ulcerative colitis or Crohn's disease, or a healthy co-twin of an affected twin (not recorded which).

The CDR3 reads CASSRRQGYNTGELFF. The V and J genes are TRBV6-1 and TRBJ2-2; TCRdb indicates TRBD1, and absent DNA this call remains unverified. Germline V lookup: CDR1 MNHNS, CDR2 SASEGT. The CDR3 sequence is 16 residues long.

The gene calls are TRBV4-2 and TRBJ1-1; the TCRdb call, TRBD1, lacks DNA for checking. Germline V gene lookup returns CDR1 LGHNA and CDR2 YNFKEQ. The CDR3 consists of 15 residues. The CDR3 reads CASSRERGGGTEAFF.

This sequence joins TRBV5-1 and TRBJ2-7. CDR3 length equals 13 residues. Looked up from germline, CDR1 is SGHRS and CDR2 is YFSETQ. The CDR3 spells CASSLRVSYEQYF.

The chain employs TRBV11-1 and TRBJ2-2. Germline-derived CDR1 and CDR2 are SGHAT and FQDESV (reference sequence). This CDR3 has 14 residues. CDR3 protein: CASSLAGDPGELFF.

The J gene is TRBJ2-7, the V gene TRBV20-1; TCRdb's assignment of TRBD1 cannot be checked, as there is no DNA. The CDR3 runs 15 residues. Germline assignment: CDR1 DFQATT and CDR2 SNEGSKA (reference sequence). The chain's CDR3 is CSARRGGRFRYEQYF.

The J gene is TRBJ1-1, the V gene TRBV6-2 or TRBV6-3. CDR1 and CDR2 from the germline V gene are MNHEY and SVGEGT. This CDR3 contains 13 residues. The CDR3 is CASTSQYGSEAFF.

The CDR3 is CASSLVAGDPNEQFF. This chain joins TRBV7-2 and TRBJ2-1; with no DNA, the TCRdb D assignment of TRBD2 cannot be verified. From germline, CDR1 is SGHTA and CDR2 FQGNSA. This CDR3 has 15 amino acids.

The chain employs TRBV4-3 and TRBJ2-1; absent DNA, TCRdb's TRBD2 call cannot be checked. The CDR3 totals 16 residues. Germline CDR1 LGHNA, CDR2 YSLEER. CDR3 loop: CASSPIGTSSYNEQFF.

The chain carries TRBV3-1 and TRBJ2-2; the TRBD2 assignment by TCRdb is unverifiable without DNA. Germline CDR1 and CDR2: LGHDT and YNNKEL (reference sequence). The length of the CDR3 is 18 residues. The chain's CDR3 is CASSPAGLAYANTGELFF.

The J gene is TRBJ2-5, the V gene TRBV24-1; TCRdb proposes TRBD1, but this gene call is untestable without DNA. The CDR3 extends over 19 amino acids. Germline V gene sequence: CDR1 KGHDR, CDR2 SFDVKD. The CDR3 spells CATSDVWTGASGIQETQYF.

V gene TRBV7-2 combines with J gene TRBJ2-7; TCRdb's D gene call, TRBD2, goes unchecked for lack of DNA. The CDR3 spans 13 residues. Germline assignment: CDR1 SGHTA and CDR2 FQGNSA. CDR3 loop: CASSTGPGEEQYF.

The J gene is TRBJ2-1, the V gene TRBV4-2; absent DNA, TCRdb's TRBD1 call cannot be checked. The CDR3 has 17 amino acids. Germline V gene lookup returns CDR1 LGHNA and CDR2 YNFKEQ. This CDR3 reads CASSQERGPYSYNEQFF.

This rearrangement joins TRBV4-1 to TRBJ1-2; lacking DNA, the TRBD1 call made by TCRdb goes unchecked. This CDR3 comprises 17 residues. Germline V lookup: CDR1 MGHRA, CDR2 YSYEKL. CDR3 protein: CASSQVLGQPSNYGYTF.

J is TRBJ1-2 and V is TRBV5-1; TCRdb calls TRBD1, which cannot be checked without DNA. The CDR3 has 14 amino acids. Germline lookup yields CDR1 SGHRS and CDR2 YFSETQ. This chain's CDR3 is CASGGQGANYGYTF.

The chain employs TRBV12-3 or TRBV12-4 and TRBJ2-7. This CDR3 region has 14 residues. The CDR3 loop reads CASSSWGLIYEQYF.

The V gene is TRBV6-5, the J gene TRBJ2-7; TCRdb indicates TRBD1, and absent DNA this call remains unverified. This CDR3 comprises 14 residues. Germline-derived CDR1 and CDR2 are MNHEY and SVGAGI. The CDR3 loop is CASSSPDSSYEQYF.

The chain employs TRBV6-1 and TRBJ2-2; TCRdb's D call of TRBD2 is untestable without DNA. This CDR3 is 18 amino acids long. In germline, CDR1 is MNHNS, CDR2 SASEGT. The CDR3 loop reads CASSEFWRAGPNTGELFF.